A single sample is the source of the 24 T cell receptor beta chains below, sequenced in a study of beta chain features in type 1 diabetes. Regarding the study as a whole: Across all four CD4+ subsets, people with type 1 diabetes showed modestly shorter TCRB CDR3s.

These receptors have no known antigen. Expressed TCRB transcripts were sequenced because the isolated RNA had all been reverse transcribed beforehand. Assay used: immunoSEQ multiplex PCR; TCRdb lists only in-frame clones, some missing. The sample carries roughly 150,000 clones, around a tenth recorded once. Material: central memory CD4+ T cells from blood. The receptors shown here come from a man in his thirties or forties with type 1 diabetes.

This clone was counted only a few times. The rearrangement links TRBV5-1 to TRBJ2-3; 12 bases line up with TRBD1. The V and J ends lost 5 bases and 14 bases, in that order; junction bases with no gene match: 15. The CDR3 has 15 amino acids. Looked up from germline, CDR1 is SGHRS and CDR2 is YFSETQ. CDR3 residues: CASRFTGTGGSIWYF. CDR3 coding DNA: TGCGCCAGCAGATTTACCGGGACAGGGGGCTCAATCTGGTATTTT. Complete variable domain (other parts from reference TRBV5-1 and TRBJ2-3): KAGVTQTPRYLIKTRGQQVTLSCSPISGHRSVSWYQQTPGQGLQFLFEYFSETQRNKGNFPGRFSGRQFSNSRSEMNVSTLELGDSALYLCASRFTGTGGSIWYFGPGTRLTVL.

V and J are TRBV27 and TRBJ2-7; D unresolved. The CDR3 runs 15 residues. V lost 0 bases, J lost 4 bases, and 13 bases lay in between. CDR1 MNHEY and CDR2 SMNVEV come from the germline V gene (reference sequence). The CDR3 region is CASSLSSVGYYEQYF. The CDR3 DNA reads as TGTGCCAGCAGTTTATCCAGCGTGGGTTATTACGAGCAGTACTTC.

The table lists this clone with a few counts. J is TRBJ2-7 and V is TRBV7-9; 12 bases are shared with TRBD2. From germline, CDR1 is SEHNR and CDR2 FQNEAQ (reference sequence). The CDR3 is 14 amino acids. The ends lost 5 bases at V and 6 bases at J; junction bases unmatched: 5. Here the CDR3 reads CASSPGLAGPEQYF. The CDR3 DNA reads TGTGCCAGCAGCCCGGGACTAGCGGGTCCCGAGCAGTACTTC. Variable domain in full (rest from reference TRBV7-9 and TRBJ2-7): DTGVSQNPRHKITKRGQNVTFRCDPISEHNRLYWYRQTLGQGPEFLTYFQNEAQLEKSRLLSDRFSAERPKGSFSTLEIQRTEQGDSAMYLCASSPGLAGPEQYFGPGTRLTVT.

This clone has more than one count but fewer than ten. The rearrangement links TRBV5-4 to TRBJ2-3; D is undetermined. The V gene lost 0 bases and the J gene lost 0 bases, with 8 bases spanning the gap. Germline V gives CDR1 SGHNT, CDR2 YYREEE (reference sequence). The CDR3 runs to 15 residues. CDR3 DNA: TGTGCCAGCAGCTTGGGCTGGCAGAGCACAGATACGCAGTATTTT. Its protein is CASSLGWQSTDTQYF.

The chain carries TRBV19 and TRBJ2-7; TRBD1 might be the D (6 bases). Germline-derived CDR1 and CDR2 are LNHDA and SQIVND (reference sequence). The CDR3 runs to 14 residues. V was pared by 4 bases and J by 2 bases, with 12 bases between. The CDR3 DNA follows: TGTGCCAGTAGTAAGGACAGCCTTACCTACGAGCAGTACTTC. It yields the protein CASSKDSLTYEQYF.

This clone turned up a few times. CDR3 region: CASSEGSQGLWGYTF. DNA for the CDR3: TGTGCCAGCAGTGAGGGATCACAGGGTTTGTGGGGCTACACCTTC. The genes are TRBV28 and TRBJ1-2; D perhaps matches TRBD1 (6 bases). The germline V gene has CDR1 MDHEN and CDR2 SYDVKM. Trimming cost V 5 bases and J 8 bases, with 21 bases left between them. The CDR3 has 15 residues.

The chain has TRBV30 and TRBJ2-7; 7 bases fit TRBD2. Germline CDR1 is GTSNPN and CDR2 is SVGIG (reference sequence). Germline trimming cut 5 bases from V and 1 base from J; bases unmatched to any gene: 14. The CDR3 is 16 amino acids. CDR3 coding DNA: TGTGCCTGGTGTCCGGCGGGTCACGGGGGGTCCTACGAGCAGTACTTC. The encoded protein is CAWCPAGHGGSYEQYF. The whole variable domain, filled in from reference TRBV30 and TRBJ2-7, reads SQTIHQWPATLVQPVGSPLSLECTVEGTSNPNLYWYRQAAGRGLQLLFYSVGIGQISSEVPQNLSASRPQDRQFILSSKKLLLSDSGFYLCAWCPAGHGGSYEQYFGPGTRLTVT.

This clone was observed a handful of times. This rearrangement joins TRBV29-1 to TRBJ2-4; D not certain. The germline CDR1 and CDR2 sequences are SQVTM and ANQGSEA. CDR3 length: 13 amino acids. V lost 7 bases to trimming and J lost 6 bases, with 16 bases between them. CDR3 sequence reads: CSALDQPTNIQYF. In nucleotides, the CDR3 is TGCAGCGCCCTAGACCAACCTACAAACATTCAGTACTTC.

In this sample, this clone turned up a few times. This chain uses TRBV14 with TRBJ1-5; a possible D gene is TRBD1 (5 bases). Per the germline V gene, CDR1 is SGHDN and CDR2 is FVKESK. The V and J ends lost 0 bases and 2 bases respectively, with 11 bases between them. The CDR3 has 16 residues. The CDR3 sequence: CASSQDVRVGNQPQHF. DNA for the CDR3: TGTGCCAGCAGCCAAGATGTCAGGGTGGGCAATCAGCCCCAGCATTTT.

In this sample, this clone turned up a few times. The J gene is TRBJ2-1, the V gene TRBV5-1; 8 nucleotides line up with TRBD1. V lost 4 bases and J lost 8; bases outside the gene matches: 11. CDR1 and CDR2 from the germline V gene are SGHRS and YFSETQ. The CDR3 length is 15 residues. For the CDR3, the DNA is TGCGCCAGCAGCCCCCAGCTCGACAGGGGCGATGAGCAGTTCTTC. Amino acid sequence: CASSPQLDRGDEQFF. The entire variable domain, with the rest obtained from reference TRBV5-1 and TRBJ2-1, is as follows: KAGVTQTPRYLIKTRGQQVTLSCSPISGHRSVSWYQQTPGQGLQFLFEYFSETQRNKGNFPGRFSGRQFSNSRSEMNVSTLELGDSALYLCASSPQLDRGDEQFFGPGTRLTVL.

This clone was picked up a small number of times. V gene TRBV7-9 combines with J gene TRBJ1-1, with a weak D call TRBD1 (6 bases). This CDR3 comprises 15 residues. Per germline, CDR1 SEHNR and CDR2 FQNEAQ (reference sequence). V lost 5 bases, J lost 5 bases, and 18 bases lay in between. The CDR3 DNA sequence: TGTGCCAGCAGCCCCATTACAGGGTTCAGAACTGAAGCTTTCTTT. This codes for CASSPITGFRTEAFF.

The V call is TRBV13, the J call TRBJ1-2, with D perhaps TRBD1 (5 bases). V lost 3 bases to trimming and J lost 5 bases, with 10 bases between them. CDR1 is PRHDT and CDR2 is FYEKMQ in the germline V gene (reference sequence). CDR3 length: 13 amino acids. The CDR3 loop is CASSLDRGYGYTF. The CDR3 nucleotides are TGTGCCAGCAGCTTGGACCGGGGGTATGGCTACACCTTC.

In this sample, this clone turned up a few times. The rearrangement links TRBV11-2 to TRBJ2-2, with TRBD1 matching over 8 bases. Germline V gene sequence: CDR1 SGHAT, CDR2 FQNNGV. V lost 5 bases to trimming and J lost 3 bases; unmatched junction nucleotides: 5. The CDR3 covers 15 residues. As DNA, the CDR3 is TGTGCCAGCAGCCCGGACAGGGACTACACCGGGGAGCTGTTTTTT. Translating gives CASSPDRDYTGELFF.

This rearrangement joins TRBV5-4 to TRBJ1-5; 7 bases map to TRBD1. Looked up from germline, CDR1 is SGHNT and CDR2 is YYREEE (reference sequence). The CDR3 totals 15 residues. J lost 2 bases, V lost 0 bases, and 2 bases had no gene match. CDR3 protein: CASSLETGGNQPQHF. Here the CDR3 DNA reads TGTGCCAGCAGCTTGGAAACAGGGGGCAATCAGCCCCAGCATTTT.

The gene calls are TRBV28 and TRBJ2-3, with TRBD2 identical over 7 bases. After removal of 6 bases from V and 0 bases from J, the junction contained 6 bases not matched to a gene. The CDR3 contains 15 residues. Germline V gives CDR1 MDHEN, CDR2 SYDVKM. The CDR3 is CASRSSSGSTDTQYF. In DNA, the CDR3 is TGTGCCAGCAGGTCATCTAGCGGAAGCACAGATACGCAGTATTTT. Full variable domain (rest looked up from reference TRBV28 and TRBJ2-3): DVKVTQSSRYLVKRTGEKVFLECVQDMDHENMFWYRQDPGLGLRLIYFSYDVKMKEKGDIPEGYSVSREKKERFSLILESASTNQTSMYLCASRSSSGSTDTQYFGPGTRLTVL.

This rearrangement joins TRBV5-1 to TRBJ2-5, with 9 positions matching TRBD2. CDR1 is SGHRS, CDR2 YFSETQ, per germline. J gave up 9 bases and V 0 bases, and 18 bases lay outside the gene matches. The CDR3 is 18 residues long. The CDR3 region has the DNA TGCGCCAGCAGCTTGGCGGGTCGAGGGCTAGCGGGACCCCGGGCCCAGTACTTC. Protein: CASSLAGRGLAGPRAQYF.

The chain recombines TRBV19 with TRBJ2-7, with TRBD2 matching 12 bases. The length of the CDR3 is 20 residues. Germline values: CDR1 LNHDA, CDR2 SQIVND (reference sequence). Germline trimming cut 2 bases from V and 0 bases from J; bases unmatched to any gene: 14. The chain's CDR3 is CASSIKGPASGRAVSYEQYF. The CDR3 coding sequence is TGTGCCAGTAGTATAAAAGGTCCGGCTAGCGGGAGGGCTGTCTCCTACGAGCAGTACTTC.

This clone was seen more than once but under ten times. This chain connects TRBV20-1 to TRBJ2-7, with 7 bases matching TRBD1. The CDR3 is made up of 11 amino acids. J was trimmed by 5 bases and V by 4 bases; bases with no gene match: 2. The germline gives CDR1 DFQATT, CDR2 SNEGSKA (reference sequence). CDR3 protein: CSANDRDEQYF. CDR3 DNA sequence: TGCAGTGCTAATGACAGGGACGAGCAGTACTTC.

This clone appeared a few times. The chain has TRBV19 and TRBJ2-7; D is possibly TRBD1 (6 bases). The CDR3 sequence is 12 residues long. Per germline, CDR1 LNHDA and CDR2 SQIVND (reference sequence). Trimming pared 9 bases from V and 3 bases from J, leaving 12 bases between. As DNA, the CDR3 is TGTGCCAGCCGTGGACAGTTCTACGAGCAGTACTTC. This codes for CASRGQFYEQYF.

V and J are TRBV18 and TRBJ2-5; 12 nucleotides agree with TRBD2. Germline loops: CDR1 KGHSH, CDR2 LQKENI. The J segment lost 2 bases and the V segment lost 6 bases, leaving 4 bases of the junction unmatched. The CDR3 sequence is 15 residues long. The CDR3, as DNA: TGTGCCAGCTCCCCCGGACTAGCGGGACAAGAGACCCAGTACTTC. Translated, it gives CASSPGLAGQETQYF. The variable domain in full, with the rest retrieved from reference TRBV18 and TRBJ2-5, is NAGVMQNPRHLVRRRGQEARLRCSPMKGHSHVYWYRQLPEEGLKFMVYLQKENIIDESGMPKERFSAEFPKEGPSILRIQQVVRGDSAAYFCASSPGLAGQETQYFGPGTRLLVL.

The chain couples TRBV28 to TRBJ2-7, with TRBD1 matching over 8 bases. The CDR3 consists of 15 residues. Germline-derived CDR1 and CDR2 are MDHEN and SYDVKM. J lost 3 bases, V lost 5 bases, and 9 bases had no gene match. Written as DNA, the CDR3 is TGTGCCAGCAGTAAGAGACAGGGGAGCGGCTACGAGCAGTACTTC. It translates to CASSKRQGSGYEQYF.

The gene calls are TRBV7-2 and TRBJ2-5; 9 bases line up with TRBD2. Trimming cost V 5 bases and J 6 bases; bases outside gene matches: 7. The germline V gene has CDR1 SGHTA and CDR2 FQGNSA. This CDR3 region has 14 residues. As DNA, the CDR3 is TGTGCCAGCAGCGGAGCGGGACTAGCAAAGACCCAGTACTTC. The encoded protein is CASSGAGLAKTQYF.

This clone was found a few times. The chain is built from TRBV19 and TRBJ1-4; D is perhaps TRBD1 (5 bases). There are 14 residues in the CDR3. Trimming removed 6 bases from V and 8 bases from J, with 16 bases in between. CDR1 LNHDA and CDR2 SQIVND come from the germline V gene (reference sequence). CDR3 sequence reads: CASSATDQYEKLFF. The CDR3 coding sequence is TGTGCCAGTAGCGCGACAGACCAGTACGAAAAACTGTTTTTT.

The chain is built from TRBV5-1 and TRBJ2-5, with 9 bases aligning to TRBD1. V lost 6 bases, J lost 2 bases, and 2 bases stayed unmatched. From germline, CDR1 is SGHRS and CDR2 YFSETQ. The CDR3 has 13 amino acids. The CDR3 protein is CASTGQGQETQYF. As DNA, the CDR3 is TGCGCCAGCACTGGACAGGGGCAAGAGACCCAGTACTTC.